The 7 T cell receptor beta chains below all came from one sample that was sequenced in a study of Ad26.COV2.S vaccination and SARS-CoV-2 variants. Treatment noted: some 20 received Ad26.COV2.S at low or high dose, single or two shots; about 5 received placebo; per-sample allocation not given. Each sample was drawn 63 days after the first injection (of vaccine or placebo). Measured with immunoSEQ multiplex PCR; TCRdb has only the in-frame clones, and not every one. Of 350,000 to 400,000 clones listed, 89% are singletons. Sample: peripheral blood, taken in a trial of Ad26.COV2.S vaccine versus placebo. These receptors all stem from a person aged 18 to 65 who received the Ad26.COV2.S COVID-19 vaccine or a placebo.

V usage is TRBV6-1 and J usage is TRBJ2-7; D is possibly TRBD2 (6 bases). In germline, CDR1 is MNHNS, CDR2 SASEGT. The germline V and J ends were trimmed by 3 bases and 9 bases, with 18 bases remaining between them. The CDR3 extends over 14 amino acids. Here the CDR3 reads CASSEGLINERQYF. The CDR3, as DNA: TGTGCCAGCAGTGAGGGACTTATTAACGAGCGGCAGTACTTC.

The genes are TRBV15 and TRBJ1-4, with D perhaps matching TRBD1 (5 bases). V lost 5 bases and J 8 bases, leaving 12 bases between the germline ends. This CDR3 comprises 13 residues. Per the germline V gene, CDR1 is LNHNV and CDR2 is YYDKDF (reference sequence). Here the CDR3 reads CATSSGRDEKLFF. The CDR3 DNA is TGTGCCACCAGCTCTGGCAGGGACGAAAAACTGTTTTTT. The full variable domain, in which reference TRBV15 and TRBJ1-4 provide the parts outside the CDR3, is DAMVIQNPRYQVTQFGKPVTLSCSQTLNHNVMYWYQQKSSQAPKLLFHYYDKDFNNEADTPDNFQSRRPNTSFCFLDIRSPGLGDTAMYLCATSSGRDEKLFFGSGTQLSVL.

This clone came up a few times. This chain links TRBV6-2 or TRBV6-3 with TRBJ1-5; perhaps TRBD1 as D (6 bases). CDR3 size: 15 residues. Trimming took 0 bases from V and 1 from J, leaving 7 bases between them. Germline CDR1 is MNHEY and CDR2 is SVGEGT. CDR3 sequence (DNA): TGTGCCAGCAGTTACTCAGGGGGGAGCAATCAGCCCCAGCATTTT. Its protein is CASSYSGGSNQPQHF.

The CDR3 region is CASSSFGTGVNEQFF. Written as DNA, the CDR3 is TGTGCCAGCAGTAGCTTCGGGACAGGGGTCAATGAGCAGTTCTTC. J is TRBJ2-1 and V is TRBV3-1 (or the pseudogene TRBV3-2); 10 nucleotides align to TRBD1. The CDR3 loop spans 15 amino acids. The junction had 8 bases not matched to a gene; V was cut back by 6 bases and J by 6 bases. Germline CDR1 LGHDT, CDR2 YNNKEL (reference sequence).

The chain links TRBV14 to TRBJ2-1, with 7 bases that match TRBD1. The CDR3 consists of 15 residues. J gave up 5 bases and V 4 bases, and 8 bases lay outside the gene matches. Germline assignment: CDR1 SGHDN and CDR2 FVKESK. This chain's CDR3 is CASSPRDRSHNEQFF. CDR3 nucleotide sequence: TGTGCCAGCAGCCCTCGGGACAGATCACACAATGAGCAGTTCTTC.

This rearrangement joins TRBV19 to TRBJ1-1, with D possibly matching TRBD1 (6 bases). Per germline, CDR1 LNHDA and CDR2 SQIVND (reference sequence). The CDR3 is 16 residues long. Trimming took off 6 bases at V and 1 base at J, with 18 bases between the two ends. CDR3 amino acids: CASSEDLGGENTEAFF. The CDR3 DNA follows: TGTGCCAGTAGCGAAGACTTGGGGGGCGAGAACACTGAAGCTTTCTTT.

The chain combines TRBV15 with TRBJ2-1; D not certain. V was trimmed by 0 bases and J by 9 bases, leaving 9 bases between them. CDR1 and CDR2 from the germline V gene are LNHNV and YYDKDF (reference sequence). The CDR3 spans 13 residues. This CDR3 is CATSRDLVGEQFF. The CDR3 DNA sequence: TGTGCCACCAGCAGAGATCTGGTGGGTGAGCAGTTCTTC.